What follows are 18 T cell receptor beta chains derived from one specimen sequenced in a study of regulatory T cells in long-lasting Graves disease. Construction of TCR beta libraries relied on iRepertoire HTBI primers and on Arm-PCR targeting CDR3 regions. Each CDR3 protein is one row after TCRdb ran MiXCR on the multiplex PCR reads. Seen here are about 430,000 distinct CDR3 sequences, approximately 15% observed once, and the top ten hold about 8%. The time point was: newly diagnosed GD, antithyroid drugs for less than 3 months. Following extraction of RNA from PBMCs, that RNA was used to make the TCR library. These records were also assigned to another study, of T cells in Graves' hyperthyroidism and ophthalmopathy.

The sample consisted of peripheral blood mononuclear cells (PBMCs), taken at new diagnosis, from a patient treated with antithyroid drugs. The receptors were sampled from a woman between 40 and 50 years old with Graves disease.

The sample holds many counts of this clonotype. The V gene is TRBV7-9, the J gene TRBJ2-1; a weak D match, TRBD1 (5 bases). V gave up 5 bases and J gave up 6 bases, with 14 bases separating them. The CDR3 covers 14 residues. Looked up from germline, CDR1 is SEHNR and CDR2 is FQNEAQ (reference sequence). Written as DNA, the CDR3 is TGTGCCAGCAGCCGCAGCAACAGGCCCAATGAGCAGTTCTTC. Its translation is CASSRSNRPNEQFF.

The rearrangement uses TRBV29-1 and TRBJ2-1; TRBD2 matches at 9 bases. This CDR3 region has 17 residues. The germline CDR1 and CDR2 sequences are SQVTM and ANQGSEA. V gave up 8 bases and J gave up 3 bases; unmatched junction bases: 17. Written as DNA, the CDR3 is TGCAGCTTCACAGGTGGGCTAGCGGGGAATGGCTACAATGAGCAGTTCTTC. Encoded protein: CSFTGGLAGNGYNEQFF.

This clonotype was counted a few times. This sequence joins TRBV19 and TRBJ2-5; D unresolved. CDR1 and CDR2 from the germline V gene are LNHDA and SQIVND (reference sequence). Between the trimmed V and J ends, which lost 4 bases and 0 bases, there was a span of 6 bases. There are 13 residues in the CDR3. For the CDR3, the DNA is TGTGCCAGTAGTACAACAGACCAAGAGACCCAGTACTTC. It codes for CASSTTDQETQYF.

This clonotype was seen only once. The CDR3 loop reads CASSLLGTVGEQYF. CDR3 DNA sequence: TGTGCCAGCAGCTTACTTGGGACAGTGGGCGAGCAGTACTTC. V gene TRBV11-3 combines with J gene TRBJ2-7; 7 nucleotides align to TRBD1. CDR3 length equals 14 residues. CDR1 and CDR2 (germline): SGHNT, YENEEA. V lost 2 bases, J lost 6 bases, and 7 bases stayed unmatched.

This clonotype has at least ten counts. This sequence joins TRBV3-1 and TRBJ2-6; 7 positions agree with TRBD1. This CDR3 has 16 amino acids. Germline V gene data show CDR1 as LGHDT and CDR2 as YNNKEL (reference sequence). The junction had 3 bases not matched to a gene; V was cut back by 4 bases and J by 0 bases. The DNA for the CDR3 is TGTGCCAGCAGCCCGGGACAGAGCTCTGGGGCCAACGTCCTGACTTTC. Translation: CASSPGQSSGANVLTF.

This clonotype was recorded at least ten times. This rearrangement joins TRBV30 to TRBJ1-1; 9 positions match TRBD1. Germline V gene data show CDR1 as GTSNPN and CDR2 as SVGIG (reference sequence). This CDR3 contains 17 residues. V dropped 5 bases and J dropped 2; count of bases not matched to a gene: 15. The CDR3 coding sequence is TGTGCCTGGGAAGGACCCGGGACAGGGAAGGAAAACACTGAAGCTTTCTTT. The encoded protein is CAWEGPGTGKENTEAFF.

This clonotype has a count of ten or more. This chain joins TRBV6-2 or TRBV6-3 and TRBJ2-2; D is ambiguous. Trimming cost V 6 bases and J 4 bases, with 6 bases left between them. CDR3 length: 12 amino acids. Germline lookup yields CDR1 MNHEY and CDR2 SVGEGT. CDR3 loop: CASSDSTGELFF. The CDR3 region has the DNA TGTGCCAGCAGCGACTCCACCGGGGAGCTGTTTTTT.

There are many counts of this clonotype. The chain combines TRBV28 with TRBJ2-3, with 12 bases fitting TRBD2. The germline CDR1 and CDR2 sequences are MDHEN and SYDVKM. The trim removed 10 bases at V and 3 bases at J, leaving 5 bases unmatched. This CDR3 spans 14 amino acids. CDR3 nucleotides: TGTGCCACTCTAGCGGGAGGGCCGACAGATACGCAGTATTTT. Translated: CATLAGGPTDTQYF.

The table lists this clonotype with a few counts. CDR3 amino acids: CSVRDGDNEQFF. In DNA form, the CDR3 reads TGCAGCGTCCGGGACGGCGACAATGAGCAGTTCTTC. The chain links TRBV29-1 to TRBJ2-1, with D perhaps being TRBD1 or TRBD2 (5 bases each). Germline V CDR1 and CDR2: SQVTM, ANQGSEA. This CDR3 has 12 residues. Trimming shortened V by 6 bases and J by 5 bases, and 11 bases separated the two germline ends.

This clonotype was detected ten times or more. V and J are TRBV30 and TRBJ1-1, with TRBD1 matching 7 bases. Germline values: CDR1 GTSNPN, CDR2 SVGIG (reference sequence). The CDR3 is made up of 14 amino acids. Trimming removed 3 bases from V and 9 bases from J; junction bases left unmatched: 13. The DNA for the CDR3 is TGTGCCTGGAGAATAGGACAGGTCTCCACAAAAGCTTTCTTT. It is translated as CAWRIGQVSTKAFF.

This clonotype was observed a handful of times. CDR3 sequence reads: CASSVTNYGYTF. CDR3 DNA sequence: TGCGCCAGCAGCGTCACTAACTATGGCTACACCTTC. This sequence joins TRBV5-1 and TRBJ1-2; no reliable D call. The CDR3 is 12 amino acids. The V gene's germline CDR1 is SGHRS and CDR2 YFSETQ. V gave up 4 bases and J gave up 0 bases, with 4 bases separating them.

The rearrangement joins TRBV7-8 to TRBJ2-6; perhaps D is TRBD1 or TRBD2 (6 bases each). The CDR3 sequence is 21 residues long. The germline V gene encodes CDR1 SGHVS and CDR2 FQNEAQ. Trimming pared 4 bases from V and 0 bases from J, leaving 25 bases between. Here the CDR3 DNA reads TGTGCCAGCAGCTCCCGGGGCCTACAGGGAGGTTATAACTCTGGGGCCAACGTCCTGACTTTC. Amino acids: CASSSRGLQGGYNSGANVLTF.

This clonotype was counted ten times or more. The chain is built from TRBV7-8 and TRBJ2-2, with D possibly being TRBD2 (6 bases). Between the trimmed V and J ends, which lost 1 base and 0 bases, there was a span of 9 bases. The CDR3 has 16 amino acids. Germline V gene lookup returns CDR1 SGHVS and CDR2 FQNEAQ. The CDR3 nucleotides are TGTGCCAGCAGCTTAGTAGGCGGGACGAACACCGGGGAGCTGTTTTTT. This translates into CASSLVGGTNTGELFF.

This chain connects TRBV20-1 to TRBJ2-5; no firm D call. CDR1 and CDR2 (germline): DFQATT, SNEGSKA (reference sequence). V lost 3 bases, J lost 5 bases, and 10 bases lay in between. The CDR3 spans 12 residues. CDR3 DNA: TGCAGTGCTAGTGAATACGCGGAGACCCAGTACTTC. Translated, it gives CSASEYAETQYF.

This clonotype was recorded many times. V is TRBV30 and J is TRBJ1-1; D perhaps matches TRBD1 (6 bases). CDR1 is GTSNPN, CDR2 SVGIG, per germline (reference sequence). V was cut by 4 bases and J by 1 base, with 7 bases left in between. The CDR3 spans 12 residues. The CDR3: CAWNRENTEAFF. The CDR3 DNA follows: TGTGCCTGGAACAGGGAGAACACTGAAGCTTTCTTT.

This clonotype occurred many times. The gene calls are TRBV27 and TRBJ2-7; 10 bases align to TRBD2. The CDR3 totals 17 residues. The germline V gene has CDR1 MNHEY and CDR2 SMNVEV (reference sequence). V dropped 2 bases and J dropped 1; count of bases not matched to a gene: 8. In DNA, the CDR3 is TGTGCCAGCAGTTTAGGACCGAGTAGCGGGAGGTCCTACGAGCAGTACTTC. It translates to CASSLGPSSGRSYEQYF.

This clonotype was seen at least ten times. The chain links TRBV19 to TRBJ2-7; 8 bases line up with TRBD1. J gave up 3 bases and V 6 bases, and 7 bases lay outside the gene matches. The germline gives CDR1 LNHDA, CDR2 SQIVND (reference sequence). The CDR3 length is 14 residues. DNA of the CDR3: TGTGCCAGTAGCACCCCGGGACAGGACTACGAGCAGTACTTC. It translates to CASSTPGQDYEQYF.

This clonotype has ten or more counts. CDR3 DNA sequence: TGTGCCACCACAGGGAGAAGGAATCAGCCCCAGCATTTT. Protein: CATTGRRNQPQHF. The V gene is TRBV2, the J gene TRBJ1-5; TRBD1 might be the D (6 bases). V was cut by 10 bases and J by 4 bases, with 14 bases left in between. The CDR3 totals 13 residues. Germline-derived CDR1 and CDR2 are SNHLY and FYNNEI. The full variable domain, completed using reference TRBV2 and TRBJ1-5, is EPEVTQTPSHQVTQMGQEVILRCVPISNHLYFYWYRQILGQKVEFLVSFYNNEISEKSEIFDDQFSVERPDGSNFTLKIRSTKLEDSAMYFCATTGRRNQPQHFGDGTRLSIL.